These 3 T cell receptor beta chains originate from one sample sequenced in a study of cytomegalovirus exposure and HLA in healthy donors. The primer mix had 60 Vbeta and 13 Jbeta primers. The method was immunoSEQ multiplex PCR; TCRdb's version includes in-frame clones alone and lacks a portion of them. The sample has some 180,000 clones, about 77% seen once. The specimen sequenced was PBMCs. These TCRs come from a woman in her twenties or thirties in good health and CMV-seronegative.

The rearrangement joins TRBV9 to TRBJ1-1; D is undetermined. The germline V and J ends were trimmed by 4 bases and 0 bases, with 13 bases remaining between them. The CDR3 spans 15 residues. The V gene's germline CDR1 is SGDLS and CDR2 YYNGEE. The CDR3 is CASSLYAGLNTEAFF. The CDR3 DNA sequence: TGTGCCAGCAGCCTCTACGCTGGGCTGAACACTGAAGCTTTCTTT.

The chain employs TRBV27 and TRBJ2-7; 9 bases are shared with TRBD1. With 4 bases clipped from V and 7 bases from J, the junction kept 8 bases outside the gene matches. The CDR3 consists of 14 residues. In germline, CDR1 is MNHEY, CDR2 SMNVEV (reference sequence). The DNA for the CDR3 is TGTGCCAGCAGTTCCCTGACAGGGGGGAGAGAGCAGTACTTC. Translation gives CASSSLTGGREQYF.

On this clone itself: Other DNA variants within this sample encode the same CDR3. This chain joins TRBV25-1 and TRBJ1-3; D is unresolved. V lost 5 bases and J 1 base, leaving 9 bases between the germline ends. CDR3 length: 14 residues. CDR1 MGHDK and CDR2 SYGVNS come from the germline V gene. In DNA form, the CDR3 reads TGTGCCAGCAGTTGGGCTGAGTCTGGAAACACCATATATTTT. Protein: CASSWAESGNTIYF.